A single sample gave rise to the 10 T cell receptor beta chains below, sequenced in a study of metastatic and nonmetastatic thyroid tumors. TCRdb recomputed clones from the PCR reads via MiXCR. Among approximately 38,000 clones listed, about 26% were seen once. Thyroid surgery had not been preceded by any treatment in any patient. Sequencing was performed on blood. These receptors were obtained from a male donor with papillary thyroid cancer or a benign thyroid nodule (not recorded which). Some clones in this sample may be carry-over from other donors' samples.

The chain carries TRBV20-1 and TRBJ2-1; D is uncertain. The CDR3 runs 13 residues. From germline, CDR1 is DFQATT and CDR2 SNEGSKA (reference sequence). The V gene lost 5 bases and the J gene lost 2 bases, with 10 bases spanning the gap. The CDR3 here is CSAVRPPYNEQFF. For the CDR3, the DNA is TGCAGTGCTGTCCGACCCCCCTACAATGAGCAGTTCTTC.

This clone is labeled as medium-sized (0.01 to 0.1%). The rearrangement uses TRBV11-3 and TRBJ1-3; D gene uncertain. The CDR3 runs to 18 residues. The V gene's germline CDR1 is SGHNT and CDR2 YENEEA. The germline V and J ends were trimmed by 3 bases and 0 bases, with 18 bases remaining between them. CDR3 in amino acids: CASSFNKGGLGSGNTIYF. The CDR3, as DNA: TGTGCCAGCAGCTTCAACAAAGGAGGACTGGGCTCTGGAAACACCATATATTTT.

DNA for the CDR3: TGTGCCAGCAGTTACACCAGAAGGGCTTGGGCAACTAATGAAAAACTGTTTTTT. It encodes CASSYTRRAWATNEKLFF. The V and J genes are TRBV6-2 or TRBV6-3 and TRBJ1-4; D not certain. Germline V gene data show CDR1 as MNHEY and CDR2 as SVGEGT. Trimming removed 2 bases from V and 0 bases from J, with 16 bases in between. The CDR3 covers 18 residues.

The CDR3 nucleotides are TGCGCCAGCAGCTTGATTAGCGGGGGGGCCGCCACAGATACGCAGTATTTT. This gives the protein CASSLISGGAATDTQYF. V and J are TRBV5-1 and TRBJ2-3; TRBD2 matches 11 bases. Germline V lookup: CDR1 SGHRS, CDR2 YFSETQ. The V segment lost 1 base and the J segment 2 bases; nucleotides outside the gene matches: 6. The CDR3 has 17 residues.

The chain is built from TRBV12-3 or TRBV12-4 and TRBJ2-3; 7 bases align to TRBD1. The CDR3 totals 17 residues. V dropped 8 bases and J dropped 0; count of bases not matched to a gene: 14. CDR3 protein: CASGTTPGQTSTDTQYF. The CDR3 bases are TGTGCCAGCGGAACAACTCCGGGACAGACCAGCACAGATACGCAGTATTTT.

The chain is built from TRBV15 and TRBJ2-1, with 9 bases identical to TRBD1. This CDR3 is 13 amino acids long. Germline V gene sequence: CDR1 LNHNV, CDR2 YYDKDF (reference sequence). Losses at the gene ends were 3 bases for V and 10 bases for J; bases not matched to a gene: 4. The CDR3 DNA reads as TGTGCCACCAGCAGGGACAGGGGAGGCGAGCAGTTCTTC. This sequence encodes CATSRDRGGEQFF.

This clone was counted only a few times. The J gene is TRBJ2-2, the V gene TRBV10-3; 7 nucleotides agree with TRBD1. CDR1 ENHRY and CDR2 SYGVKD come from the germline V gene. Unmatched junction bases numbered 5, after V lost 5 bases and J lost 5 bases. The CDR3 contains 14 residues. Here the CDR3 reads CAISKQGPTGELFF. The CDR3 DNA follows: TGTGCCATCAGTAAACAGGGGCCGACCGGGGAGCTGTTTTTT.

This clone was picked up a small number of times. The chain recombines TRBV27 with TRBJ1-2, with D perhaps TRBD1 (5 bases). Germline values: CDR1 MNHEY, CDR2 SMNVEV (reference sequence). The V gene lost 4 bases and the J gene lost 2 bases, with 14 bases spanning the gap. This CDR3 contains 15 residues. The CDR3 region has the DNA TGTGCCAGCAGTTCGAAGACAGAATCCAACTATGGCTACACCTTC. Translating gives CASSSKTESNYGYTF.

In its sample, this clone ranks as medium-sized (0.01 to 0.1%). This rearrangement joins TRBV9 to TRBJ2-1; D possibly uses TRBD1 or TRBD2 (5 bases each). Germline CDR1 SGDLS, CDR2 YYNGEE. The length of the CDR3 is 19 residues. V shed 0 bases and J shed 3 bases, with 22 bases lying between them. The DNA of the CDR3 is TGTGCCAGCAGCGTAGCCCTGGGCCCTCCGGGACCAAGCTACAATGAGCAGTTCTTC. It yields the protein CASSVALGPPGPSYNEQFF.

This chain connects TRBV6-1 to TRBJ1-2; D is possibly TRBD1 (5 bases). The ends were cut back, 7 bases at V and 12 bases at J, with 21 bases in the middle. Looked up from germline, CDR1 is MNHNS and CDR2 is SASEGT. This CDR3 has 13 amino acids. The DNA for the CDR3 is TGTGCCAGCACCATTTGGGGCCCCGAGGCTCACACCTTC. It codes for CASTIWGPEAHTF.